One T cell receptor beta chain is described in this entry. Its target is not known. Germline-derived CDR1 and CDR2 are LNHNV and YYDKDF (reference sequence). The CDR3 is 16 amino acids. V lost 0 bases, J lost 7 bases, and 17 bases lay in between. The sample comes from a study of CD8+ T cells in alopecia areata. Overall study context: Treated patients were dosed with oral tofacitinib, taking 5 to 10 mg twice daily. People stayed on tofacitinib for 6 to 18 months, then stopped the drug for 6 months.

Whole-study findings and limits: Researchers report lesional scalp, most notably alopecia totalis/universalis, outstripped normal scalp in clonality.

Treatment here: oral pan-JAK inhibitor, 5-10 mg twice daily. RNA was isolated and reverse transcribed to cDNA, the sequencing template. Profiled with immunoSEQ multiplex PCR; TCRdb holds only in-frame clones, not every one. The sample has some 220,000 clones, more than 45% seen once. J is TRBJ2-3 and V is TRBV15; D perhaps matches TRBD1 (6 bases). The source is a human donor with alopecia areata. The specimen was CD4+ T cells sorted from blood, collected at week 4, from a patient treated with tofacitinib. The CDR3 here is CATSRDRSVGDNTQYF. The CDR3 bases are TGTGCCACCAGCAGAGATAGGAGTGTTGGGGACAATACGCAGTATTTT.